The 22 T cell receptor beta chains below all came from one sample that was sequenced in a study of a mutant IDH1 vaccine in newly diagnosed glioma. Clones were read by immunoSEQ multiplex PCR, and TCRdb kept only the in-frame ones, dropping some. The sample contains around 87,000 clones, about 83% of which appear only once. Described time point: baseline, week 1 (first vaccination visit). The treatment: pre-vaccination baseline after standard-of-care therapy. Sequenced here: PBMCs, sampled from a glioma patient treated with radiotherapy, temozolomide or both. Receptors were obtained from a woman between 50 and 59 years old with glioma.

This sequence joins TRBV5-4 and TRBJ1-1, with D possibly TRBD1 on 6 matching bases. The ends were cut back, 0 bases at V and 0 bases at J, with 12 bases in the middle. This CDR3 comprises 16 residues. The germline V gene encodes CDR1 SGHNT and CDR2 YYREEE (reference sequence). The CDR3 loop is CASSLGLRDMNTEAFF. The CDR3 nucleotides are TGTGCCAGCAGCTTGGGCCTGAGGGACATGAACACTGAAGCTTTCTTT. Full variable domain (missing parts from reference TRBV5-4 and TRBJ1-1): ETGVTQSPTHLIKTRGQQVTLRCSSQSGHNTVSWYQQALGQGPQFIFQYYREEENGRGNFPPRFSGLQFPNYSSELNVNALELDDSALYLCASSLGLRDMNTEAFFGQGTRLTVV.

This chain uses TRBV29-1 with TRBJ1-5; 10 positions match TRBD1. V shed 7 bases and J 0 bases; nucleotides not matched to a gene: 3. There are 14 residues in the CDR3. CDR1 is SQVTM, CDR2 ANQGSEA, per germline. The DNA of the CDR3 is TGCAGCGGGCGGACAGGGGGTAGCAATCAGCCCCAGCATTTT. This encodes CSGRTGGSNQPQHF.

This clone turned up a few times. The chain links TRBV4-1 to TRBJ1-1; a weak D match, TRBD1 (6 bases). Trimming took 1 base from V and 1 from J, leaving 10 bases between them. Germline V gene sequence: CDR1 MGHRA, CDR2 YSYEKL. There are 15 residues in the CDR3. CDR3 region: CASSQGVRGNTEAFF. CDR3 coding DNA: TGCGCCAGCAGCCAAGGCGTCAGGGGGAACACTGAAGCTTTCTTT.

V gene TRBV4-2 combines with J gene TRBJ2-7; the D is unclear. Germline V gene lookup returns CDR1 LGHNA and CDR2 YNFKEQ. Trimming shortened V by 1 base and J by 2 bases, and 9 bases separated the two germline ends. This CDR3 has 14 residues. CDR3 nucleotides: TGTGCCAGCAGCCAAGGGCTAGAACCCTACGAGCAGTACTTC. Residues: CASSQGLEPYEQYF.

The gene calls are TRBV6-1 and TRBJ1-2, with a possible D match to TRBD1 (6 bases). Germline-derived CDR1 and CDR2 are MNHNS and SASEGT. This CDR3 has 14 amino acids. Trimming removed 4 bases from V and 6 bases from J, with 15 bases in between. This CDR3 reads CASSAGRGVNGYTF. For the CDR3, the DNA is TGTGCCAGCAGTGCGGGCAGGGGAGTCAATGGCTACACCTTC.

V gene TRBV27 combines with J gene TRBJ1-1, with D possibly matching TRBD1 (6 bases). The germline V and J ends were trimmed by 2 bases and 5 bases, with 18 bases remaining between them. The CDR3 contains 16 residues. In germline, CDR1 is MNHEY, CDR2 SMNVEV (reference sequence). DNA for the CDR3: TGTGCCAGCAGTTTAGGTCCCCCAGGGGTGTTAACTGAAGCTTTCTTT. It encodes CASSLGPPGVLTEAFF.

The gene calls are TRBV7-2 and TRBJ2-5; D gene ambiguous. Germline V gives CDR1 SGHTA, CDR2 FQGNSA. This CDR3 has 13 amino acids. V was shortened by 5 bases and J by 5 bases, with 12 bases between the two germline ends. CDR3 DNA sequence: TGTGCCAGCAGCCCCCCAAATCGGGAGACCCAGTACTTC. This gives the protein CASSPPNRETQYF.

This chain connects TRBV12-5 to TRBJ2-5; D remains unclear. The CDR3 runs to 11 residues. Trimming removed 8 bases at V and 1 base at J, with 5 bases between. Germline CDR1 reads LGHNT; CDR2 reads FRNRAP. The CDR3 protein is CASRVQETQYF. The CDR3 region has the DNA TGTGCTAGTAGAGTCCAAGAGACCCAGTACTTC.

The chain is built from TRBV19 and TRBJ2-6; D call uncertain. Germline lookup yields CDR1 LNHDA and CDR2 SQIVND (reference sequence). V lost 3 bases, J lost 4 bases, and 13 bases lay in between. The CDR3 has 16 amino acids. The CDR3, as DNA: TGTGCCAGTAGTATGGAATGGGGATCCGGGGCCAACGTCCTGACTTTC. Amino acids: CASSMEWGSGANVLTF.

The rearrangement joins TRBV7-6 to TRBJ2-2, with TRBD2 as a possible D gene (5 bases). This CDR3 is 14 amino acids long. The germline CDR1 and CDR2 sequences are SGHVS and FNYEAQ. Between the trimmed V and J ends, which lost 5 bases and 8 bases, there was a span of 15 bases. CDR3 nucleotide sequence: TGTGCCAGCAGCCCGGCTAGCCAAAGAGGGGAGCTGTTTTTT. It translates to CASSPASQRGELFF.

V is TRBV5-1 and J is TRBJ2-5; either TRBD1 or TRBD2 may supply D (5 bases each). CDR1 is SGHRS, CDR2 YFSETQ, per germline. CDR3 length: 12 residues. Trimming shortened V by 5 bases and J by 2 bases, and 7 bases separated the two germline ends. CDR3 nucleotide sequence: TGCGCCAGCAGGAGGGGACAAGAGACCCAGTACTTC. It encodes CASRRGQETQYF.

The genes are TRBV6-5 and TRBJ2-3; no firm D call. V was trimmed by 4 bases and J by 5 bases, leaving 10 bases between them. The CDR3 has 13 residues. Per germline, CDR1 MNHEY and CDR2 SVGAGI. The CDR3 loop is CASSSGEIDTQYF. The CDR3 DNA reads TGTGCCAGCAGTTCCGGAGAGATAGATACGCAGTATTTT.

The CDR3, as DNA: TGTGCCAGCTCACCACAAAGTTTGCAGGGGAATCAGCCCCAGCATTTT. This gives the protein CASSPQSLQGNQPQHF. The chain links TRBV18 to TRBJ1-5; D perhaps matches TRBD1 (6 bases). With 1 base removed from V and 4 bases from J, the gap between germline ends came to 14 bases. The CDR3 spans 16 residues. Germline-derived CDR1 and CDR2 are KGHSH and LQKENI.

This sequence joins TRBV19 and TRBJ1-1; D call uncertain. The germline V and J ends were trimmed by 8 bases and 2 bases, with 9 bases remaining between them. Germline V gene data show CDR1 as LNHDA and CDR2 as SQIVND (reference sequence). This CDR3 has 12 residues. The CDR3 sequence is CASGHLNTEAFF. CDR3 coding DNA: TGTGCCAGTGGGCACCTAAACACTGAAGCTTTCTTT.

This chain connects TRBV6-6 to TRBJ2-1, with TRBD1 matching 7 bases. The germline V gene encodes CDR1 MNHNY and CDR2 SVGAGI (reference sequence). CDR3 length: 15 amino acids. With 0 bases clipped from V and 1 base from J, the junction kept 0 bases outside the gene matches. The CDR3 sequence is CASSYSGQSYNEQFF. The DNA of the CDR3 is TGTGCCAGCAGTTACTCGGGACAGTCCTACAATGAGCAGTTCTTC.

This sequence joins TRBV10-2 and TRBJ2-5; D is perhaps TRBD1 or TRBD2 (5 bases each). This CDR3 has 14 residues. V lost 4 bases, J lost 5 bases, and 14 bases lay in between. Germline V gives CDR1 WSHSY, CDR2 SAAADI. CDR3 region: CASSATGPGETQYF. In DNA, the CDR3 is TGCGCCAGCAGTGCAACGGGACCTGGGGAGACCCAGTACTTC.

The CDR3 is CASSLGLGRYEQYF. In DNA, the CDR3 is TGTGCCAGCAGTCTCGGGCTAGGGCGGTACGAGCAGTACTTC. The V call is TRBV27, the J call TRBJ2-7; no firm D call. V was pared by 5 bases and J by 4 bases, with 15 bases between. The germline gives CDR1 MNHEY, CDR2 SMNVEV (reference sequence). The CDR3 consists of 14 residues.

The chain employs TRBV2 and TRBJ2-5; D uncertain. The CDR3 has 10 residues. Trimming removed 8 bases at V and 4 bases at J, with 5 bases between. The germline CDR1 and CDR2 sequences are SNHLY and FYNNEI. The CDR3 bases are TGTGCCAGCGCCGGAGAGACCCAGTACTTC. Translated: CASAGETQYF.

V gene TRBV18 combines with J gene TRBJ1-2; 7 bases line up with TRBD1. The germline CDR1 and CDR2 sequences are KGHSH and LQKENI. The trim removed 3 bases at V and 5 bases at J, leaving 9 bases unmatched. The CDR3 loop spans 15 amino acids. DNA of the CDR3: TGTGCCAGCTCACCCCGACAGGGAGACTTGTATGGCTACACCTTC. Translated, it gives CASSPRQGDLYGYTF.

In its sample, this clone was seen once. This chain links TRBV5-1 with TRBJ2-1; 10 bases align to TRBD2. V lost 4 bases and J lost 8; bases outside the gene matches: 6. This CDR3 has 14 residues. Germline-derived CDR1 and CDR2 are SGHRS and YFSETQ. The CDR3 bases are TGCGCCAGCAGCCCTGCTAGCGGGGGTGATGAGCAGTTCTTC. Its translation: CASSPASGGDEQFF.

The chain joins TRBV5-1 to TRBJ1-2; tentatively, D is TRBD1 (5 bases). V was pared by 5 bases and J by 8 bases, with 16 bases between. The CDR3 is 13 residues long. Per germline, CDR1 SGHRS and CDR2 YFSETQ. This chain's CDR3 is CASSVKGEAGYTF. Written as DNA, the CDR3 is TGCGCCAGCAGTGTGAAAGGGGAGGCGGGCTACACCTTC.

This clone was detected once. The chain recombines TRBV9 with TRBJ1-2, with TRBD1 matching 10 bases. V shed 5 bases and J 8 bases; nucleotides not matched to a gene: 9. CDR1 and CDR2 from the germline V gene are SGDLS and YYNGEE. The length of the CDR3 is 14 residues. The CDR3 sequence is CASRRTGTGVGYTF. DNA of the CDR3: TGTGCCAGCAGGAGAACCGGGACAGGGGTCGGCTACACCTTC.